Presented here are 18 T cell receptor beta chains from one specimen sequenced in a study of blood T cell repertoires in COVID-19. The table came from immunoSEQ multiplex PCR; TCRdb's copy has only in-frame clones and leaves some out. The profile shows 250,000 to 400,000 clones, 70% to 90% of them singletons. Sequenced material: peripheral blood. The receptors here all came from a woman aged 30 to 39 with COVID-19, enrolled during active disease.

The CDR3 region has the DNA TGTGCCAGCAGCCAAGATTTAATTAGTAATGAAAAACTGTTTTTT. This encodes CASSQDLISNEKLFF. The chain uses TRBV4-2 and TRBJ1-4; D not resolved. Germline V gene data show CDR1 as LGHNA and CDR2 as YNFKEQ. This CDR3 has 15 amino acids. V lost 0 bases and J 4 bases, leaving 9 bases between the germline ends.

A word on this clone: The identical CDR3 is also encoded by other nucleotide sequences in the sample. The chain joins TRBV18 to TRBJ1-1; no firm D call. Germline-derived CDR1 and CDR2 are KGHSH and LQKENI. Trimming removed 3 bases at V and 1 base at J, with 9 bases between. CDR3 size: 14 residues. The CDR3 here is CASSPGLGNTEAFF. The CDR3 region has the DNA TGTGCCAGCTCACCGGGCCTGGGGAACACTGAAGCTTTCTTT. Looking up the rest from reference TRBV18 and TRBJ1-1 gives the full variable domain: NAGVMQNPRHLVRRRGQEARLRCSPMKGHSHVYWYRQLPEEGLKFMVYLQKENIIDESGMPKERFSAEFPKEGPSILRIQQVVRGDSAAYFCASSPGLGNTEAFFGQGTRLTVV.

This clone was observed a single time. V and J are TRBV11-2 and TRBJ1-2; weak D call: TRBD1 (6 bases). Germline V lookup: CDR1 SGHAT, CDR2 FQNNGV. This CDR3 is 13 amino acids long. V dropped 1 base and J dropped 8 bases, with 11 bases sitting between them. DNA of the CDR3: TGTGCCAGCAGCTTAGTACCAGGGGAAGGCTACACCTTC. Amino acid sequence: CASSLVPGEGYTF.

The rearrangement links TRBV3-1 (or the pseudogene TRBV3-2) to TRBJ1-2, with D hard to call. The CDR3 extends over 14 amino acids. The germline V gene encodes CDR1 LGHDT and CDR2 YNNKEL (reference sequence). The V end lost 4 bases, the J end lost 4 bases, and 13 bases lay between the germline ends. The CDR3 region has the DNA TGTGCCAGCAGCCCCAGAGGGTCTGCCTATGGCTACACCTTC. It is translated as CASSPRGSAYGYTF.

The chain combines TRBV13 with TRBJ2-3; 8 positions agree with TRBD2. The germline gives CDR1 PRHDT, CDR2 FYEKMQ (reference sequence). V dropped 8 bases and J dropped 1; count of bases not matched to a gene: 8. The CDR3 has 15 residues. For the CDR3, the DNA is TGTGCCAGCGGGAACGGGGGGGCGCGCACAGATACGCAGTATTTT. Amino acids: CASGNGGARTDTQYF. Full variable domain (remainder filled in from reference TRBV13 and TRBJ2-3): AAGVIQSPRHLIKEKRETATLKCYPIPRHDTVYWYQQGPGQDPQFLISFYEKMQSDKGSIPDRFSAQQFSDYHSELNMSSLELGDSALYFCASGNGGARTDTQYFGPGTRLTVL.

This sequence joins TRBV12-5 and TRBJ1-2, with D possibly TRBD1 on 5 matching bases. Germline V gene lookup returns CDR1 LGHNT and CDR2 FRNRAP. The CDR3 extends over 13 amino acids. V gave up 4 bases and J gave up 5 bases, with 11 bases separating them. The CDR3 protein is CASGWGRAYGYTF. The CDR3 bases are TGTGCTAGTGGTTGGGGCAGGGCTTATGGCTACACCTTC. The whole variable domain, remainder taken from reference TRBV12-5 and TRBJ1-2, is DARVTQTPRHKVTEMGQEVTMRCQPILGHNTVFWYRQTMMQGLELLAYFRNRAPLDDSGMPKDRFSAEMPDATLATLKIQPSEPRDSAVYFCASGWGRAYGYTFGSGTRLTVV.

The chain carries TRBV2 and TRBJ2-7, with TRBD1 as a possible D gene (6 bases). V was trimmed by 4 bases and J by 2 bases, leaving 6 bases between them. The germline V gene has CDR1 SNHLY and CDR2 FYNNEI. The CDR3 spans 12 residues. This CDR3 reads CASSGDTYEQYV. The CDR3, as DNA: TGTGCCAGCAGTGGGGACACCTACGAGCAGTACGTC.

This chain connects TRBV2 to TRBJ2-5, with 10 bases matching TRBD2. CDR3 length: 16 amino acids. V lost 3 bases, J lost 5 bases, and 9 bases stayed unmatched. The germline CDR1 and CDR2 sequences are SNHLY and FYNNEI. Written as DNA, the CDR3 is TGTGCCAGCAGTGAGGAGAGCGGGGGGGTTTTGGAGACCCAGTACTTC. This translates into CASSEESGGVLETQYF. Full variable domain (missing parts from reference TRBV2 and TRBJ2-5): EPEVTQTPSHQVTQMGQEVILRCVPISNHLYFYWYRQILGQKVEFLVSFYNNEISEKSEIFDDQFSVERPDGSNFTLKIRSTKLEDSAMYFCASSEESGGVLETQYFGPGTRLLVL.

V and J are TRBV25-1 and TRBJ2-7, with D perhaps TRBD1 (5 bases). The CDR3 has 17 amino acids. The germline gives CDR1 MGHDK, CDR2 SYGVNS. Trimming cost V 3 bases and J 3 bases, with 21 bases left between them. The CDR3, as DNA: TGTGCCAGCAGTGAGCGGATGCAGGACAAAGGGCACTACGAGCAGTACGTC. Protein: CASSERMQDKGHYEQYV.

This clone was seen only once. The J gene is TRBJ1-1, the V gene TRBV7-2; TRBD1 might be the D (6 bases). The CDR3 loop spans 14 amino acids. Germline assignment: CDR1 SGHTA and CDR2 FQGNSA. Trimming removed 2 bases from V and 1 base from J, with 8 bases in between. This chain's CDR3 is CASSLRTENTEAFF. The CDR3 DNA reads TGTGCCAGCAGCTTACGGACAGAGAACACTGAAGCTTTCTTT.

This clone is medium-sized by share. The chain is built from TRBV14 and TRBJ1-1; TRBD1 might be the D (6 bases). The V end was cut by 1 base, the J end by 3 bases, with 27 bases between. CDR1 and CDR2 (germline): SGHDN, FVKESK. The CDR3 covers 20 residues. The CDR3 reads CASSQGLFAPGARSDTEAFF. CDR3 nucleotide sequence: TGTGCCAGCAGCCAAGGATTGTTTGCGCCAGGGGCCAGGAGTGACACTGAAGCTTTCTTT.

The V call is TRBV29-1, the J call TRBJ2-3, with a tentative D call TRBD2 (6 bases). This CDR3 has 14 residues. Trimming removed 6 bases at V and 2 bases at J, with 15 bases between. Germline CDR1 reads SQVTM; CDR2 reads ANQGSEA. CDR3 loop: CSVRTWDSTDTQYF. The CDR3 DNA is TGCAGCGTGCGAACGTGGGACTCCACAGATACGCAGTATTTT.

This clone was seen more than once but under ten times. This sequence joins TRBV27 and TRBJ1-6, with 9 bases identical to TRBD1. The CDR3 length is 12 residues. Per the germline V gene, CDR1 is MNHEY and CDR2 is SMNVEV (reference sequence). Trimming took 6 bases from V and 10 from J; bases not matched to a gene: 1. The chain's CDR3 is CASRDRGSPLHF. The DNA of the CDR3 is TGTGCCAGCAGGGACAGGGGATCACCCCTCCACTTT.

This clone was observed once. This chain connects TRBV29-1 to TRBJ1-1; 9 nucleotides align to TRBD1. CDR3 size: 14 residues. With 5 bases clipped from V and 7 bases from J, the junction kept 11 bases outside the gene matches. Per germline, CDR1 SQVTM and CDR2 ANQGSEA. The CDR3 loop is CSVLTGGLSDEAFF. The DNA of the CDR3 is TGCAGCGTTCTGACAGGGGGATTGAGTGATGAAGCTTTCTTT.

The J gene is TRBJ1-2, the V gene TRBV24-1; possible D gene TRBD1, 6 bases. This CDR3 is built from 15 residues. V was cut by 5 bases and J by 3 bases, with 15 bases left in between. Germline values: CDR1 KGHDR, CDR2 SFDVKD. The CDR3 bases are TGTGCCACCAGTGCTTCGACGACAGGTTACTATGGCTACACCTTC. The encoded protein is CATSASTTGYYGYTF.

The chain recombines TRBV7-9 with TRBJ2-5, with TRBD2 as a possible D gene (5 bases). This CDR3 has 11 amino acids. The V and J ends lost 4 bases and 5 bases respectively, with 5 bases between them. CDR1 and CDR2 from the germline V gene are SEHNR and FQNEAQ (reference sequence). CDR3 in DNA: TGTGCCAGCAGCTCGGGGGAGACCCAGTACTTC. It codes for CASSSGETQYF. The full variable domain, its missing parts supplied by reference TRBV7-9 and TRBJ2-5, is DTGVSQNPRHKITKRGQNVTFRCDPISEHNRLYWYRQTLGQGPEFLTYFQNEAQLEKSRLLSDRFSAERPKGSFSTLEIQRTEQGDSAMYLCASSSGETQYFGPGTRLLVL.

This chain joins TRBV28 and TRBJ2-2; 8 bases map to TRBD1. Trimming cost V 7 bases and J 4 bases; bases outside gene matches: 5. CDR1 is MDHEN and CDR2 is SYDVKM in the germline V gene. This CDR3 is 14 amino acids long. CDR3 residues: CASTATGGTGELFF. The CDR3 nucleotides read TGTGCCAGCACCGCAACAGGGGGCACCGGGGAGCTGTTTTTT.

The chain combines TRBV6-1 with TRBJ2-3; D possibly corresponds to TRBD2 (5 bases). The CDR3 is 14 residues long. Germline V gives CDR1 MNHNS, CDR2 SASEGT. V lost 2 bases and J lost 3, with 9 bases in between. In DNA, the CDR3 is TGTGCCAGCAGTGAACGGGGATGGACAGATACGCAGTATTTT. Its translation: CASSERGWTDTQYF.